These T cell receptor beta chains were read from a single sample in a study of Ad26.COV2.S vaccination and SARS-CoV-2 variants. Sequencing was performed with immunoSEQ multiplex PCR; in TCRdb, only in-frame clones are kept and a portion is missing. The sample yields around 270,000 clones, around nine tenths seen once. The source was peripheral blood, collected in a trial of Ad26.COV2.S vaccine versus placebo. The receptors come from a person aged 18-60 years who received the Ad26.COV2.S COVID-19 vaccine or a placebo. Each CDR3 is given with its conserved first and last residue. A D gene is named only where the DNA matches it firmly. The listing skips clone size in some rows; elsewhere it reads once, few, many or a size class.

CASSHPDPGGRFEKLFF TRBD1 TRBV4-2 -
CASSRTGGTDTQYF TRBD1 TRBV6-6 -
CASSSPRHTDTQYF - TRBV27 once
CATSRHGLLSYNEQFF - TRBV15 -
CASSLRVRNTEAFF - TRBV5-8 -
CACCLGVGWAGPYEQYF - TRBV5-6 few
CASSGGGNEQYF TRBD2 TRBV2 -
CASSLGSSGRAGRETQYF TRBD2 TRBV7-2 -
CASSPSGGLTEAFF - TRBV9 -
CASSSRLDEAFF - TRBV6-5 -
CAISFSGGSNNEQFF TRBD2 TRBV10-3 -
CASGGRADIQYF - TRBV2 -
CASSPSTYEQYF - TRBV7-9 once
CASSEDTGGTNEKLFF - TRBV27 -
CATSRDRIGGKLFF - TRBV15 -
CASSYRPYNEQFF - TRBV6-5 -
CASSQVPPGQGWREQYF TRBD1 TRBV4-1 -
CASRTRAHIYTF - TRBV2 once
CASSSWGQVQETQYF - TRBV21-1 -
CASRLSGGVEAFF TRBD1 TRBV12-3/TRBV12-4 -
CASSSATGRSFGTQYF TRBD1 TRBV7-9 -
CASSLDQAYYGYTF - TRBV7-9 once
CASSYSNGGTYEQYF - TRBV6-6 -
CASRAGSDYGYTF - TRBV19 -
CASSQAVWGSGTEAFF - TRBV4-3 -
CASSPLLAGGAGELFF - TRBV18 -
CASSSPSDTQYF - TRBV7-2 -